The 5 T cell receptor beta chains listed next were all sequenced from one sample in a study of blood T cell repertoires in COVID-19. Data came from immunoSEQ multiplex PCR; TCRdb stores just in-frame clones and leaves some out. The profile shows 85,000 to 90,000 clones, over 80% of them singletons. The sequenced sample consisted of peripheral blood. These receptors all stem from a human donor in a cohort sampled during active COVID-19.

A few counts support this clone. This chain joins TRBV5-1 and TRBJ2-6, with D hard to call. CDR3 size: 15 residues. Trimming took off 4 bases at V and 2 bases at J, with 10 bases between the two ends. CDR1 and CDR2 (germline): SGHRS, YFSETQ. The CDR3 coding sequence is TGCGCCAGCAGCCCCGACATCGCTGGGGCCAACGTCCTGACTTTC. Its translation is CASSPDIAGANVLTF.

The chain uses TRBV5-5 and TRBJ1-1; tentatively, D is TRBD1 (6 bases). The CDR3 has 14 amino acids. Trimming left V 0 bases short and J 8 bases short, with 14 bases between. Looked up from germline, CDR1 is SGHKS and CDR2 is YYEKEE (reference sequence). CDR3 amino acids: CASSLEQGLVEAFF. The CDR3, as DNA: TGTGCCAGCAGCTTGGAACAGGGATTAGTAGAAGCTTTCTTT.

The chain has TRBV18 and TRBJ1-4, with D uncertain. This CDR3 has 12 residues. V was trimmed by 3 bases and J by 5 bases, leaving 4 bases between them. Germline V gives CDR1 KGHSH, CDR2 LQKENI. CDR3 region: CASSPTNEKLFF. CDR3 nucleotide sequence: TGTGCCAGCTCACCTACAAATGAAAAACTGTTTTTT. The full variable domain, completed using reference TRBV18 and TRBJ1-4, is NAGVMQNPRHLVRRRGQEARLRCSPMKGHSHVYWYRQLPEEGLKFMVYLQKENIIDESGMPKERFSAEFPKEGPSILRIQQVVRGDSAAYFCASSPTNEKLFFGSGTQLSVL.

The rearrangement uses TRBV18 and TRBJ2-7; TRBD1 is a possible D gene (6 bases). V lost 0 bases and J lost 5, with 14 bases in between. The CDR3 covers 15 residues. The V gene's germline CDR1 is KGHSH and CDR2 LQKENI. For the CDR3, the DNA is TGTGCCAGCTCACCACCGGGGCTCAGGGGCAACGAGCAGTACTTC. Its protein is CASSPPGLRGNEQYF.

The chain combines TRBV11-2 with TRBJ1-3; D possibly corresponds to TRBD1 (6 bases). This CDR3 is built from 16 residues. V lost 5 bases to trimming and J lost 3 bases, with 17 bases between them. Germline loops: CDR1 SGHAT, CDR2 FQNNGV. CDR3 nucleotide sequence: TGTGCCAGCAGCCTCGACCGGGGGGCTCGTGGAAACACCATATATTTT. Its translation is CASSLDRGARGNTIYF. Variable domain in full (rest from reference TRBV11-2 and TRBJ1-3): EAGVAQSPRYKIIEKRQSVAFWCNPISGHATLYWYQQILGQGPKLLIQFQNNGVVDDSQLPKDRFSAERLKGVDSTLKIQPAKLEDSAVYLCASSLDRGARGNTIYFGEGSWLTVV.